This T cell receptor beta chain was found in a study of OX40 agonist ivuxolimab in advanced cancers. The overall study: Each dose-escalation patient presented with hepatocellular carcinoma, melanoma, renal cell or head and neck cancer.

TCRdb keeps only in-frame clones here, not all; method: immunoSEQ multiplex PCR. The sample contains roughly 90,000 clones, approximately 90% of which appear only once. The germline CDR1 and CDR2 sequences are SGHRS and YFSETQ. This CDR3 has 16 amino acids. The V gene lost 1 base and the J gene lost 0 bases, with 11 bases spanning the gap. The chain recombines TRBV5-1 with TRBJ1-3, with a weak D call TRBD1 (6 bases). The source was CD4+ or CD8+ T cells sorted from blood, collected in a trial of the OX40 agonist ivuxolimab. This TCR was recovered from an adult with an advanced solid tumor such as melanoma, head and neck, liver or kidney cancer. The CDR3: CASSLIGGFSGNTIYF. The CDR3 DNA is TGCGCCAGCAGCTTGATAGGGGGTTTCTCTGGAAACACCATATATTTT.